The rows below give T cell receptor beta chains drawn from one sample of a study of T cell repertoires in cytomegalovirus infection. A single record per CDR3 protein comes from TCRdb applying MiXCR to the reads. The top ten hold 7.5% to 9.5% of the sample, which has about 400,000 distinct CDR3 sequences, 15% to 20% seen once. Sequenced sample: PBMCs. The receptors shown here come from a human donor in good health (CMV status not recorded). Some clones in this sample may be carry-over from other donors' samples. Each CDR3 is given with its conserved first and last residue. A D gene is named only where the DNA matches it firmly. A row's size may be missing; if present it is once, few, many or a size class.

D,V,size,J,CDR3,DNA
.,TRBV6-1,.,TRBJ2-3,CASSAGLTGTQYF,TGTGCCAGCAGTGCGGGCCTCACGGGTACGCAGTATTTT
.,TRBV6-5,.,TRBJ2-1,CASRQGGQQINEQFF,TGTGCCAGCAGGCAGGGGGGACAGCAGATAAATGAGCAGTTCTTC
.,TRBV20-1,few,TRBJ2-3,CSATSTGGYPQYF,TGCAGTGCTACTTCGACTGGGGGGTATCCGCAGTATTTT
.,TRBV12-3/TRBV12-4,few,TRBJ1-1,CASTLTAVNTEAFF,TGTGCCAGCACCCTTACGGCCGTGAACACTGAAGCTTTCTTT
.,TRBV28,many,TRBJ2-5,CASSFLVGGETQYF,TGTGCCAGCAGTTTTTTAGTCGGGGGAGAGACCCAGTACTTC
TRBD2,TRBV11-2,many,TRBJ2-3,CASSPAGIFDTQYF,TGTGCCAGCAGCCCAGCGGGGATCTTCGATACGCAGTATTTT
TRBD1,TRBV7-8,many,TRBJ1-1,CASRWLQGDTEAFF,TGTGCCAGCAGGTGGCTACAGGGGGACACTGAAGCTTTCTTT
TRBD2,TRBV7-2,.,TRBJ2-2,CASSSTSGGNTGELFF,TGTGCCAGCAGCTCGACTAGCGGGGGGAACACCGGGGAGCTGTTTTTT
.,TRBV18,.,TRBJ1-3,CASSPGNGNTIYF,TGTGCCAGCTCACCAGGGAACGGAAACACCATATATTTT
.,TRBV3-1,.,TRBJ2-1,CASNQFSGTEQFF,TGTGCCAGCAACCAATTCTCAGGTACCGAGCAGTTCTTC
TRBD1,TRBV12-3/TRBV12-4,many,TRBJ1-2,CASSRDRAAYGYTF,TGTGCCAGCAGTCGGGACAGGGCGGCCTATGGCTACACCTTC
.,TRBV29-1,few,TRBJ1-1,CSTMNTEAFF,TGCAGTACAATGAACACTGAAGCTTTCTTT
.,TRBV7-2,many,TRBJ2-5,CASSPDLAKETQYF,TGTGCCAGCAGCCCCGACTTAGCGAAAGAGACCCAGTACTTC